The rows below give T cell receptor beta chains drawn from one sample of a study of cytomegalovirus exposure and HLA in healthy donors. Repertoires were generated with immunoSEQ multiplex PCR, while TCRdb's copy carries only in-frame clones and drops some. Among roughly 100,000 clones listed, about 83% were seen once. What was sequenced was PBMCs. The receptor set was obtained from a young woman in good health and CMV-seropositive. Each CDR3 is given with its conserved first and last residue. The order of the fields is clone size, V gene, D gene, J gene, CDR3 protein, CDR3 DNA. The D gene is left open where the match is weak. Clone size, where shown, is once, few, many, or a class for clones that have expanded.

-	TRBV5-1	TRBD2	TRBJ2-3	CASSSRTSAGTDTQYF	TGCGCCAGCAGCTCTAGGACTAGCGCTGGCACAGATACGCAGTATTTT
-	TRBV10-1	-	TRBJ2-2	CASSESYRADTGELFF	TGCGCCAGCAGTGAGTCTTACAGGGCTGACACCGGGGAGCTGTTTTTT
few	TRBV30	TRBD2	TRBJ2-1	CAWSVRLAGEQFF	TGTGCCTGGAGTGTAAGGCTAGCGGGAGAGCAGTTCTTC
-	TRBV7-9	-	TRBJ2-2	CASSPNAGELFF	TGTGCCAGCAGCCCCAATGCCGGGGAGCTGTTTTTT
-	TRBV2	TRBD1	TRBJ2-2	CASRWTGATGELFF	TGTGCCAGCAGATGGACAGGCGCGACCGGGGAGCTGTTTTTT
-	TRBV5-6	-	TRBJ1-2	CASSLGDTSPYGYTF	TGTGCCAGCAGCTTGGGGGACACCTCCCCCTATGGCTACACCTTC
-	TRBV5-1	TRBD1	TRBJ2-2	CASSLIRTGNTGELFF	TGCGCCAGCAGCCTAATCAGGACAGGGAACACCGGGGAGCTGTTTTTT
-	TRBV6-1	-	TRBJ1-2	CASSEHPGGTVNYGYTF	TGTGCCAGCAGTGAACATCCAGGAGGGACCGTGAACTATGGCTACACCTTC
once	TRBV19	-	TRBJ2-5	CASTLTETQYF	TGTGCCAGTACTCTAACGGAGACCCAGTACTTC
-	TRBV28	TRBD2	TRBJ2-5	CASSLGLAGGQETQYF	TGTGCCAGCAGTTTGGGACTAGCGGGAGGGCAAGAGACCCAGTACTTC
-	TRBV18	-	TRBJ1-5	CASSPEGLQRQPQHF	TGTGCCAGCTCACCGGAGGGTCTTCAACGTCAGCCCCAGCATTTT
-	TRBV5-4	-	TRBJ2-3	CASSRDSKSTDTQYF	TGTGCCAGCAGCCGGGACTCGAAAAGCACAGATACGCAGTATTTT
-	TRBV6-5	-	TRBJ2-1	CASSLGQPYNEQFF	TGTGCCAGCAGTCTCGGACAGCCCTACAATGAGCAGTTCTTC
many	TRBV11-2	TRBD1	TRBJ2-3	CASSLGDRPDTQYF	TGTGCCAGCAGCTTAGGGGACAGACCAGATACGCAGTATTTT
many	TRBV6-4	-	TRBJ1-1	CASSDSPESEAFF	TGTGCCAGCAGTGACTCGCCGGAGAGCGAAGCTTTCTTT
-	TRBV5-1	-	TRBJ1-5	CASSLGTVDSNQPQHF	TGCGCCAGCAGCTTGGGGACTGTGGATAGCAATCAGCCCCAGCATTTT
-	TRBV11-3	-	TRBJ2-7	CASSLLTTGTAYEQYF	TGTGCCAGCAGCTTATTAACGACAGGAACCGCCTACGAGCAGTACTTC
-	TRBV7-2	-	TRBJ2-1	CASTPGGGLYNEQFF	TGTGCCAGCACCCCCGGGGGAGGTCTGTACAATGAGCAGTTCTTC
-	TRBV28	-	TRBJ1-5	CASSPRGFDNQPQHF	TGTGCCAGCAGTCCAAGGGGATTCGACAATCAGCCCCAGCATTTT
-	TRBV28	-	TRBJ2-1	CASSPWTDSYNEQFF	TGTGCCAGCAGTCCGTGGACAGATTCCTACAATGAGCAGTTCTTC
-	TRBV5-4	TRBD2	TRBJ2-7	CASSQGTHGGYEQYF	TGTGCCAGCAGCCAAGGGACCCACGGGGGGTACGAGCAGTACTTC
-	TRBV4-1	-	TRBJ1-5	CASSLSVRVVGQPQHF	TGCGCCAGCAGCCTAAGCGTCAGGGTGGTCGGTCAGCCCCAGCATTTT
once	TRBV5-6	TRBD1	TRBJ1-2	CASSLAAVGQGVGGYTF	TGTGCCAGCAGCTTGGCCGCGGTAGGACAGGGAGTTGGTGGCTACACCTTC
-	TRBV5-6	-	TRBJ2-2	CASSFKRASGELFF	TGTGCCAGCAGCTTTAAGCGCGCGTCCGGGGAGCTGTTTTTT
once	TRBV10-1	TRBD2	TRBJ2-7	CASMRTRGGTWEQYF	TGCGCCAGCATGAGGACTCGCGGGGGGACTTGGGAGCAGTACTTC
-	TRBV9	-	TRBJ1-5	CASSVGPGSNQPQHF	TGTGCCAGCAGCGTAGGCCCCGGGAGCAATCAGCCCCAGCATTTT
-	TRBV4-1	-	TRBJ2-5	CASSREETQYF	TGCGCCAGCAGCCGAGAAGAGACCCAGTACTTC
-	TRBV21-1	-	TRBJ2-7	CASSSGVYSYEQYF	TGTGCCAGCAGCTCGGGGGTCTACTCCTACGAGCAGTACTTC
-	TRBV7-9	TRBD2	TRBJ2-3	CASSLVGLAVTDTQYF	TGTGCCAGCAGCTTAGTCGGACTAGCGGTCACAGATACGCAGTATTTT
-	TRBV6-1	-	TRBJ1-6	CASSEAAGLNNSPLHF	TGTGCCAGCAGTGAAGCAGCAGGGCTAAATAATTCACCCCTCCACTTT
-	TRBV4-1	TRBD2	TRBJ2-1	CASSNLLRREGYEQFF	TGCGCCAGCAGCAACCTTTTGCGGCGGGAGGGCTATGAGCAGTTCTTC
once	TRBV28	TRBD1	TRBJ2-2	CASSPTGWDTGELFF	TGTGCCAGCAGCCCGACAGGGTGGGACACCGGGGAGCTGTTTTTT
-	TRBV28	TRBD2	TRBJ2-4	CASSFLSGGQNIQYF	TGTGCCAGCAGTTTTCTTAGCGGGGGGCAAAACATTCAGTACTTC
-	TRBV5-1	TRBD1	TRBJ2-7	CASSPHGQGGFYEQYF	TGCGCCAGCAGCCCACACGGACAGGGCGGCTTCTACGAGCAGTACTTC
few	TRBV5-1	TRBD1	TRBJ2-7	CASSTGGRDEQYF	TGCGCCAGCAGCACAGGGGGGCGCGACGAGCAGTACTTC
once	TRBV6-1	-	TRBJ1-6	CASTIFSSYNSPLHF	TGTGCCAGCACCATATTCAGCTCCTATAATTCACCCCTCCACTTT
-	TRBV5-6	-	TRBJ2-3	CASILISGPTDTQYF	TGTGCCAGCATCCTTATAAGCGGACCCACAGATACGCAGTATTTT
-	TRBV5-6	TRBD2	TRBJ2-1	CASSVTSSRLWLQFF	TGTGCCAGCAGCGTGACTAGCTCCCGCTTATGGTTGCAGTTCTTC
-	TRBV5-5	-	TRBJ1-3	CASSLDSISGNTIYF	TGTGCCAGCAGCTTGGACAGTATCTCTGGAAACACCATATATTTT
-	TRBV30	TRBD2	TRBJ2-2	CAWIKPGLADTGELFF	TGTGCCTGGATTAAACCGGGACTAGCGGACACCGGGGAGCTGTTTTTT
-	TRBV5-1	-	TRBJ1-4	CASSFDKANEKLFF	TGCGCCAGCAGCTTTGACAAGGCGAATGAAAAACTGTTTTTT
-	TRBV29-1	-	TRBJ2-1	CSVAERMISNEQFF	TGCAGCGTTGCGGAGCGAATGATCAGCAATGAGCAGTTCTTC
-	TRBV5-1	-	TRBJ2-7	CASSLRGRGVGEQYF	TGCGCCAGCAGCTTACGTGGCAGGGGAGTTGGAGAGCAGTACTTC
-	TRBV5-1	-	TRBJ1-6	CASSLVFRGRGGNSPLHF	TGCGCCAGCAGCTTGGTCTTCAGGGGCAGGGGTGGAAATTCACCCCTCCACTTT
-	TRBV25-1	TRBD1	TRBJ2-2	CASSLDRGLPPNTGELFF	TGTGCCAGCAGTTTGGACAGGGGGCTACCACCTAACACCGGGGAGCTGTTTTTT
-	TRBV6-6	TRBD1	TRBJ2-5	CASSSLRQGQETQYF	TGTGCCAGCAGTTCCCTCCGACAGGGACAAGAGACCCAGTACTTC
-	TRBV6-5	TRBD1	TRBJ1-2	CASSSLGTGANGYTF	TGTGCCAGCAGTTCCTTAGGGACAGGGGCTAATGGCTACACCTTC
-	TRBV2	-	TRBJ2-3	CASTMQGWMGTDTQYF	TGTGCCAGCACCATGCAGGGGTGGATGGGCACAGATACGCAGTATTTT
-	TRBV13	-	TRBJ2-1	CASSARWPGLPFHEQFF	TGTGCCAGCAGCGCGAGGTGGCCGGGACTCCCTTTCCATGAGCAGTTCTTC
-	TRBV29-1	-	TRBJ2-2	CSVGSGLETGELFF	TGCAGCGTTGGTTCGGGGTTAGAGACCGGGGAGCTGTTTTTT
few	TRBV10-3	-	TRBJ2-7	CAITGDEQYF	TGTGCCATCACGGGGGACGAGCAGTACTTC
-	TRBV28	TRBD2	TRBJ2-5	CATVKAGVVETQYF	TGTGCCACCGTTAAGGCGGGAGTCGTGGAGACCCAGTACTTC